A single sample gave rise to the 25 T cell receptor beta chains below, sequenced in a study of T cells expressing NK-cell markers. TCRdb re-called the 5' RACE reads, yielding one record per CDR3 amino acid sequence without DNA. This listing includes 550,000 to 600,000 distinct CDR3 sequences. The specimen sequenced was blood T cells: a sorted CD56 or NKG2C T cell subset, CD4+ or CD8+ T cells, or bulk PBMC T cells (not recorded which). These receptors were obtained from a man aged 18 to 30 in good health.

The chain has TRBV19 and TRBJ1-1; the TRBD1 assignment by TCRdb is unverifiable without DNA. The CDR3 contains 14 residues. Germline CDR1 is LNHDA and CDR2 is SQIVND (reference sequence). CDR3 sequence: CASSVTTGISEAFF.

The rearrangement uses TRBV5-1 and TRBJ2-3; TCRdb's assignment of TRBD1 cannot be checked, as there is no DNA. This CDR3 comprises 17 residues. Germline V gene sequence: CDR1 SGHRS, CDR2 YFSETQ. CDR3 region: CASSWLTGTTSTDTQYF. The entire variable domain, with the rest obtained from reference TRBV5-1 and TRBJ2-3, is as follows: KAGVTQTPRYLIKTRGQQVTLSCSPISGHRSVSWYQQTPGQGLQFLFEYFSETQRNKGNFPGRFSGRQFSNSRSEMNVSTLELGDSALYLCASSWLTGTTSTDTQYFGPGTRLTVL.

The J gene is TRBJ2-1, the V gene TRBV6-5; TCRdb lists TRBD2, though no DNA is available to test this call. CDR3 length: 19 residues. CDR1 is MNHEY, CDR2 SVGAGI, per germline. The CDR3 is CASSYLPTVAGVGFGEQFF.

This chain uses TRBV10-3 with TRBJ2-3; without DNA, the TCRdb call of TRBD1 cannot be checked. Germline loops: CDR1 ENHRY, CDR2 SYGVKD. CDR3 size: 16 residues. The CDR3 loop is CAISDTGTISTDTQYF.

V is TRBV11-2 and J is TRBJ2-5; TCRdb names TRBD1, which stays unverified in the absence of DNA. This CDR3 has 15 residues. The germline V gene has CDR1 SGHAT and CDR2 FQNNGV. The CDR3 protein is CASSLVQGPRETQYF.

The J gene is TRBJ2-1, the V gene TRBV12-3 or TRBV12-4; the TRBD1 assignment by TCRdb is unverifiable without DNA. This CDR3 has 14 residues. The CDR3 protein is CASSPDRVGNEQFF.

The CDR3: CASSLITSGRYEQFF. V usage is TRBV12-3 or TRBV12-4 and J usage is TRBJ2-1; TCRdb selects TRBD2, and the lack of DNA leaves this call unchecked. CDR3 size: 15 residues.

The chain is built from TRBV13 and TRBJ2-1; TCRdb's D call of TRBD1 is untestable without DNA. The CDR3 sequence is 14 residues long. In germline, CDR1 is PRHDT, CDR2 FYEKMQ (reference sequence). CDR3 amino acids: CAGHRAGRYNEQFF.

The chain employs TRBV7-2 and TRBJ1-6; TCRdb's D gene call, TRBD1, goes unchecked for lack of DNA. Germline V gene lookup returns CDR1 SGHTA and CDR2 FQGNSA. The CDR3 consists of 15 residues. CDR3: CASSLVGQGGSPLHF.

The gene calls are TRBV5-1 and TRBJ2-1; TCRdb's D call, TRBD2, is unchecked because there is no DNA. Germline V gene sequence: CDR1 SGHRS, CDR2 YFSETQ. This CDR3 is built from 15 residues. CDR3 residues: CASSLTSGRLGEQFF.

The chain employs TRBV6-2 or TRBV6-3 and TRBJ2-7; TCRdb gives TRBD1 as the D gene, but with no DNA this cannot be confirmed. Germline CDR1 reads MNHEY; CDR2 reads SVGEGT. The CDR3 is 14 residues long. This CDR3 reads CASSTNRAFYEQYF.

The V call is TRBV27, the J call TRBJ1-4. Germline V gene data show CDR1 as MNHEY and CDR2 as SMNVEV (reference sequence). CDR3 length: 15 amino acids. The CDR3 loop reads CASSYLGTENEKLFF.

This chain joins TRBV27 and TRBJ2-3. This CDR3 has 15 amino acids. Germline assignment: CDR1 MNHEY and CDR2 SMNVEV (reference sequence). The CDR3 sequence: CASSLLGTVGDTQYF.

J is TRBJ1-1 and V is TRBV6-1. Germline CDR1 is MNHNS and CDR2 is SASEGT. The CDR3 has 13 amino acids. The CDR3 protein is CASSKTANTEAFF.

This chain connects TRBV5-1 to TRBJ2-5; TCRdb picks TRBD2, but there is no DNA to check that call. The CDR3 runs to 17 residues. Germline CDR1 and CDR2: SGHRS and YFSETQ. This CDR3 is CASSQGIPGLRGETQYF. Looking up the rest from reference TRBV5-1 and TRBJ2-5 gives the full variable domain: KAGVTQTPRYLIKTRGQQVTLSCSPISGHRSVSWYQQTPGQGLQFLFEYFSETQRNKGNFPGRFSGRQFSNSRSEMNVSTLELGDSALYLCASSQGIPGLRGETQYFGPGTRLLVL.

V usage is TRBV18 and J usage is TRBJ2-7; absent DNA, TCRdb's TRBD1 call cannot be checked. CDR1 and CDR2 from the germline V gene are KGHSH and LQKENI. This CDR3 has 16 residues. CDR3 residues: CASSPRATGFFKEQYF.

The J gene is TRBJ2-2, the V gene TRBV6-5; TCRdb reports TRBD1, a call that lacks DNA to check it against. Germline V gene data show CDR1 as MNHEY and CDR2 as SVGAGI. The CDR3 is made up of 17 amino acids. The CDR3 loop reads CASSYGDRTGLTGELFF.

V and J are TRBV11-3 and TRBJ2-1; TCRdb selects TRBD2, and the lack of DNA leaves this call unchecked. The CDR3 spans 13 residues. Germline lookup yields CDR1 SGHNT and CDR2 YENEEA. The chain's CDR3 is CASSRGRGAEQFF.

The chain couples TRBV6-6 to TRBJ2-5; the TCRdb call, TRBD1, lacks DNA for checking. This CDR3 contains 13 residues. In germline, CDR1 is MNHNY, CDR2 SVGAGI (reference sequence). The CDR3 sequence: CASSRTGKETQYF.

CDR3 protein: CASSLVSQGARQPQHF. The chain couples TRBV7-2 to TRBJ1-5; TCRdb gives TRBD1 as the D gene, but with no DNA this cannot be confirmed. Germline V gene sequence: CDR1 SGHTA, CDR2 FQGNSA. This CDR3 spans 16 amino acids.

This chain links TRBV6-1 with TRBJ2-1; TCRdb lists TRBD2, though no DNA is available to test this call. The V gene's germline CDR1 is MNHNS and CDR2 SASEGT. The CDR3 covers 14 residues. The CDR3 loop is CASSMASGPNEQFF.

V is TRBV11-2 and J is TRBJ2-2. Germline V gene lookup returns CDR1 SGHAT and CDR2 FQNNGV. CDR3 size: 15 residues. The CDR3 reads CASSSISRNTGELFF.

The chain couples TRBV7-6 to TRBJ2-2. Looked up from germline, CDR1 is SGHVS and CDR2 is FNYEAQ. The CDR3 runs to 13 residues. This CDR3 reads CASRPDNTGELFF.

This chain uses TRBV2 with TRBJ2-1; as DNA is missing, the TRBD1 call by TCRdb cannot be tested. The CDR3 extends over 14 amino acids. CDR1 is SNHLY, CDR2 FYNNEI, per germline. Here the CDR3 reads CASSGPNRYNEQFF.

The genes are TRBV12-3 or TRBV12-4 and TRBJ2-5. CDR3 size: 12 residues. CDR3 in amino acids: CASSLTAETQYF.